This T cell receptor (beta chain) was sequenced for a study of Ad26.COV2.S vaccination and SARS-CoV-2 variants (dated by TCRdb to the early 2020s). About the investigation overall: Vaccine-arm donors were drawn from COV1001, a multicentre, randomized, double-blind, placebo-controlled phase I-IIa trial of Ad26.COV2.S in healthy adults. TCRbeta repertoire sequencing was used to assess the specificity and breadth of SARS-CoV-2-reactive T cell receptors after Ad26.COV2.S vaccination. Ad26.COV2.S was given intramuscularly at 5x10^10 or 1x10^11 viral particles, as a single shot or as two shots 56 days apart. Trial participants were randomized into five groups of five: low-dose or high-dose Ad26.COV2.S given once or twice, or placebo on both occasions. The TCR-sequenced set comprised approximately 32 samples: around 20 Ad26.COV2.S vaccine recipients, 5 placebo recipients and 8 SARS-CoV-2 convalescent individuals. Investigators did not know the trial group allocation while performing experiments and assessing outcomes. What the research found in general, with its limitations: Substantial breadth of spike-specific CD8+ and CD4+ T cell responses was reported after vaccination. Higher spike-specific TCR breadth was observed in Ad26.COV2.S recipients than in placebo recipients (P = 0.0014). Vaccine and placebo recipients had similar non-spike TCR breadth, a finding consistent with the vaccine containing only spike. The authors noted that the TCR breadth and depth analyses may have underestimated total T cell responses. The study was not powered to compare responses between vaccine doses or regimens.

Sample treatment or condition, as interpreted from the label and publication: around 19 received Ad26.COV2.S at low or high dose, single or two shots; 5 received placebo; per-sample allocation not given. Repertoires of vaccine and placebo recipients were sequenced from samples taken on day 63 after the first injection. Between 29 July and 7 August 2020, Cohort 1b enrolled some 25 adults aged 18-55 years at one site in Boston, USA. Ad26.COV2.S consisted of a replication-incompetent adenovirus type 26 vector by which a prefusion-stabilized SARS-CoV-2 spike protein from the original Wuhan strain was expressed. The immunoSEQ Assay was used to sequence TCRbeta CDR3 regions. After extraction, genomic DNA underwent amplification by bias-controlled multiplex PCR, followed by high-throughput sequencing. As for how the authors treated the data: Collapsing and filtering of sequences were performed to quantify the absolute abundance of each unique TCRbeta CDR3 region. Usable DNA was measured by amplifying reference genes present in all nucleated cells, and TCRbeta template counts were normalized to that usable DNA to estimate T cell fraction. Repertoire TCRs were annotated as SARS-CoV-2-specific by exact matching of V gene, CDR3 amino acid sequence and J gene to a known reactive TCR set. The reference SARS-CoV-2 TCR set was derived from MIRA and filtered for enrichment in COVID-19-positive ImmuneCODE repertoires, a step that removed public or cross-reactive TCRs. Using the MIRA antigens, annotated TCRs were further analysed by specific ORF or by position within an ORF. Breadth was defined as the number of annotated unique rearrangements divided by the total number of unique productive rearrangements, and depth was defined as the summed frequency of the annotated unique rearrangements. Group comparisons of TCR breadth used two-sided Wilcoxon rank-sum tests. TCRdb re-hosts the immuneACCESS table, in-frame sequences only. Its copies lack some clones; in the studies checked, an unresolved V gene accounts for under half of them, and the cause for the rest is not known. That table gives V, J and clone size, and the DNA gave D and trimming. For this sample there are 350,000 to 500,000 clones; 70% to 90% appear just once. 3.6% of the sample is held by the ten biggest clonotypes.

With respect to this clone: Its antigen has not been determined. No much larger clone is present one base from it, and per-base qualities are unavailable.

The CDR3 holds 15 amino acids from the cysteine to the phenylalanine. The DNA shown is the 45-base CDR3, in frame from base 1. V is pared back by 2 bases and J by 1 base, with 12 bases lying between the germline termini. The germline V gene specifies SGHDT as CDR1 and YYEEEE as CDR2. The source was peripheral blood, collected in a trial of Ad26.COV2.S vaccine versus placebo. The TCR was taken from a person aged 18-65 years who received the Ad26.COV2.S COVID-19 vaccine or a placebo. The rearranged chain carries TRBV5-6 and TRBJ1-1, and possibly TRBD1, on 5 matching bases. CDR3 region: CASSLIGTENTEAFF. The DNA sequence is TGTGCCAGCAGCTTAATTGGGACGGAGAACACTGAAGCTTTCTTT. Here the CDR3 is joined to the reference TRBV5-6 and TRBJ1-1 genes, and the full variable domain is: DAGVTQSPTHLIKTRGQQVTLRCSPKSGHDTVSWYQQALGQGPQFIFQYYEEEERQRGNFPDRFSGHQFPNYSSELNVNALLLGDSALYLCASSLIGTENTEAFFGQGTRLTVV.